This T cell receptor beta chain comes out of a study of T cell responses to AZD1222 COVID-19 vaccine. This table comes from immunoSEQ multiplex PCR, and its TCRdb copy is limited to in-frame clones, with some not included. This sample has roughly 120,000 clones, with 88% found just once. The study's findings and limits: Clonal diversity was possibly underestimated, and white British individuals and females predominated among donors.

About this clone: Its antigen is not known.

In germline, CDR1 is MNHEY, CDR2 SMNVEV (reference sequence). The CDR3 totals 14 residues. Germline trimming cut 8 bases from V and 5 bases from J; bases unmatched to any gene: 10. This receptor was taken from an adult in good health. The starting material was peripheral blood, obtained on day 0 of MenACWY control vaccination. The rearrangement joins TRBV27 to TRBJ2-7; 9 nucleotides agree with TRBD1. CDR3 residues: CASSIGTGYDEQYF. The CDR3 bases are TGTGCCAGCTCTATTGGGACAGGGTATGACGAGCAGTACTTC.